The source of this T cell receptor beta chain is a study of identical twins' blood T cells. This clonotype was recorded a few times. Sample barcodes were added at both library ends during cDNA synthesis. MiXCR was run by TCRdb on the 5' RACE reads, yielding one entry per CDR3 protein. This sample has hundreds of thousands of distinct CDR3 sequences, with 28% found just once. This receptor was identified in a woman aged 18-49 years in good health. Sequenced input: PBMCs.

This CDR3 reads CATSNANRGTTEAFF. The CDR3, as DNA: TGTGCCACCAGCAACGCGAACAGGGGTACCACTGAAGCTTTCTTT. The rearrangement joins TRBV15 to TRBJ1-1, with TRBD1 matching over 7 bases. This CDR3 comprises 15 residues. The V gene end was trimmed by 4 bases and the J gene end by 4 bases; junction bases not matched to a gene: 9. Germline V gene sequence: CDR1 LNHNV, CDR2 YYDKDF (reference sequence). Supplemented by reference TRBV15 and TRBJ1-1, the full variable domain reads DAMVIQNPRYQVTQFGKPVTLSCSQTLNHNVMYWYQQKSSQAPKLLFHYYDKDFNNEADTPDNFQSRRPNTSFCFLDIRSPGLGDTAMYLCATSNANRGTTEAFFGQGTRLTVV.